Listed below are T cell receptor beta chains from one sample, sequenced in a study of tumor-infiltrating lymphocytes in primary liver carcinoma. TCRdb analysed the multiplex PCR reads with MiXCR anew, one entry per CDR3 protein. The table lists more than 20,000 distinct CDR3 sequences, over 75% of them singletons. Sequencing used liver tumor tissue from sampling region 2. The source of these receptors is a woman aged 25 to 39 with primary liver carcinoma and hepatitis B virus infection. CDR3s include the opening cysteine and the closing phenylalanine or tryptophan. D genes are given only for firm matches. A clone size is listed for some rows: how often the clone was seen (once, few, many), or a class if it is expanded.

j_call | clone_size | v_call | d_call | cdr3_nt | cdr3_aa
TRBJ1-1 | NA | TRBV11-2 | NA | TGTGCCAACAGCTTTAATAGAGGGAGGTTAAATGAAGCTTTCTTT | CANSFNRGRLNEAFF
TRBJ2-5 | NA | TRBV11-2 | NA | TGTACCAGCAGCTTAGAGTTAGAGACCCACTACTTC | CTSSLELETHYF
TRBJ2-7 | few | TRBV4-2 | NA | TGTGCCAGCAGCCAAGAGGTGCGGAAGCAGTACTTC | CASSQEVRKQYF
TRBJ2-5 | NA | TRBV12-3/TRBV12-4 | NA | TGTGCCATCAGTACCTACCCCGGGAACGAAGAGACCCAGTGCTTC | CAISTYPGNEETQCF
TRBJ2-3 | NA | TRBV4-1 | TRBD2 | TGCGCCAGCAATCAAGACCATATTACTAGCGGGAGGGTGAATACGCAGTATTTT | CASNQDHITSGRVNTQYF
TRBJ2-6 | NA | TRBV4-3 | NA | TGCGCCAGCAGCCAAGAGAGTAGCGAGGTATGCTCTGGGGTCAACGTCCTGACTTTC | CASSQESSEVCSGVNVLTF
TRBJ2-3 | NA | TRBV5-4 | NA | TGTGCCAGCAGCGTAGACAGACACCCTCCACCCACGGATACGCGGTATTTT | CASSVDRHPPPTDTRYF
TRBJ2-3 | NA | TRBV11-2 | TRBD2 | TGTGCCAGCAACTTCACCTTTGGGACTAGCTGGAGTTTAGGTACGCAGTATTTT | CASNFTFGTSWSLGTQYF
TRBJ2-1 | few | TRBV5-4 | TRBD2 | TGTGCCAGCAATTTCCCCAGCGGGAGGAGTCGGAATGAGCAGTTCTTC | CASNFPSGRSRNEQFF
TRBJ1-1 | NA | TRBV6-6 | NA | TGTGCCAGCAGTTCGGCGGCACTCAACACTGAAACTTTCTTT | CASSSAALNTETFF
TRBJ2-1 | few | TRBV6-6 | TRBD2 | TGTGCCACACGTCCTCCGGGGGGGGGTGAGCAGTTCTTC | CATRPPGGGEQFF
TRBJ2-3 | large | TRBV29-1 | TRBD2 | TGCAGCGCCTCCCGGGCTAGCGGGAGTAGATCAGATACGCAGTATTTT | CSASRASGSRSDTQYF
TRBJ2-7 | medium-sized | TRBV6-5 | NA | TGTGCCAGCAGTTACGAGGAGGGGTACGAGCAGTACTTC | CASSYEEGYEQYF
TRBJ1-1 | NA | TRBV28 | NA | TGTGCCGGCAGTATAAGGGTTGAAGCATTCTTT | CAGSIRVEAFF
TRBJ2-1 | NA | TRBV6-6 | TRBD1 | TGTGCCAGCAGCTACCCGAACAGGGGTGGTAATAAGCAGTTCTTC | CASSYPNRGGNKQFF
TRBJ2-3 | NA | TRBV12-3/TRBV12-4 | NA | TGTGCTAGCACTTTTCCCCCTCCTAGTACAGATACGCAGTATTTT | CASTFPPPSTDTQYF
TRBJ1-5 | few | TRBV28 | TRBD1 | TGTGCCAGCAGTGCTTCCGGGACAGGTCAGCATTTT | CASSASGTGQHF
TRBJ2-2 | NA | TRBV6-1 | NA | TGTGCCAGCAGTGAAACCCTTCCCGGGGGCGCCACGAAGACCGGGGGGCTGTTTTTT | CASSETLPGGATKTGGLFF
TRBJ2-1 | many | TRBV11-2 | NA | TGTGCCAGCAGCTTATCGGTTACGAATGAGCAGTTCTTC | CASSLSVTNEQFF
TRBJ2-3 | NA | TRBV5-4 | NA | TGTGCCAGCAGCCCGAGGTCGGGAGATACGCGGTATTTT | CASSPRSGDTRYF
TRBJ2-5 | NA | TRBV11-2 | NA | TGTGCCAACAGCCCTAGACAGGTGGAGACCCAGTACTTC | CANSPRQVETQYF
TRBJ1-2 | NA | TRBV29-1 | NA | TGCAGCGTTGTTAGGACAGTGAACTTGAGCGGCTACACATTC | CSVVRTVNLSGYTF
TRBJ2-2 | NA | TRBV6-5 | NA | TGTGCTAGCAGTTCGAGTCATGGATACACCAGGGAGCTGTTTTTT | CASSSSHGYTRELFF
TRBJ1-5 | NA | TRBV7-9 | NA | TGTGCCAGTAGCCCCTGGGAGAACAATCAGCACCAGCATTTT | CASSPWENNQHQHF
TRBJ2-3 | NA | TRBV11-2 | TRBD2 | TGTGCCGGCAGCTCAGGTAGCGGGAGGACAGATACGCAGTATTTT | CAGSSGSGRTDTQYF
TRBJ2-3 | NA | TRBV4-3 | TRBD2 | TGCGCCAGCAGCCAAGAAGGTCTACCGGGAGGGCCAAGAGATACGCAATATTTT | CASSQEGLPGGPRDTQYF
TRBJ2-7 | NA | TRBV4-3 | NA | TGCGCCAGCAGCCAAGCTGTGACGGGGAGTCACATTAGCTACGAGCGGCACTTC | CASSQAVTGSHISYERHF